This entry lists 24 T cell receptor beta chains sequenced from one sample in a study of blood T cells in healthy people across ages. A second roughly 7 to 12 cycle PCR used barcoded and J-beta primers. TCRdb re-called the 5' RACE reads through MiXCR, storing one row per CDR3 protein. The table includes around 1,100,000 distinct CDR3 sequences, 35% to 40% detected once. The sequencing sample was made of blood. The source of these receptors is a young man in good health.

As DNA, the CDR3 is TGTGCCAGCACGACGGGACTAGAAGGCAATGAGCAGTTCTTC. Amino acid sequence: CASTTGLEGNEQFF. The chain combines TRBV9 with TRBJ2-1; TRBD2 matches at 8 bases. This CDR3 contains 14 residues. V dropped 6 bases and J dropped 6; count of bases not matched to a gene: 8. Looked up from germline, CDR1 is SGDLS and CDR2 is YYNGEE.

CDR3 bases: TGTGCCAGCCAAACGGGGCGCGGAGTTTCACCCCTCCACTTT. It yields the protein CASQTGRGVSPLHF. The chain combines TRBV9 with TRBJ1-6; D is possibly TRBD1 (5 bases). In germline, CDR1 is SGDLS, CDR2 YYNGEE. Trimming pared 7 bases from V and 9 bases from J, leaving 17 bases between. This CDR3 has 14 residues.

As to this clonotype: One junction end does not reproduce the germline sequence, and a read error may be involved. The chain is built from TRBV4-1 and TRBJ1-6, with D possibly TRBD1 on 5 matching bases. The germline CDR1 and CDR2 sequences are MGHRA and YSYEKL. This CDR3 is 15 amino acids long. Here the CDR3 DNA reads TGCGCCGGCAGCCAACAGTCCGGGGGTCTTTCACCCCTCCACTTT. It specifies CAGSQQSGGLSPLHF.

The gene calls are TRBV9 and TRBJ1-4; 7 bases are shared with TRBD1. CDR3 size: 15 residues. The J segment lost 8 bases and the V segment lost 6 bases, leaving 13 bases of the junction unmatched. Germline V gene sequence: CDR1 SGDLS, CDR2 YYNGEE. CDR3 sequence: CASTLDVGQEEKLFF. The CDR3 DNA sequence: TGTGCCAGCACCCTAGATGTTGGACAGGAGGAAAAACTGTTTTTT.

This clonotype was detected a few times. The genes are TRBV5-1 and TRBJ1-2; perhaps TRBD1 as D (6 bases). The CDR3 has 14 residues. Trimming cost V 4 bases and J 5 bases, with 15 bases left between them. Germline lookup yields CDR1 SGHRS and CDR2 YFSETQ. CDR3: CASSMQQGEYGYTF. CDR3 coding DNA: TGCGCCAGCAGCATGCAACAGGGTGAATATGGCTACACCTTC.

Turning to this clonotype: It may be a read error: a sequence one base away is much more abundant. This chain connects TRBV29-1 to TRBJ2-3; D uncertain. Deletions cut 4 bases from V and 4 bases from J, with 12 bases between. Germline-derived CDR1 and CDR2 are SQVTM and ANQGSEA. This CDR3 is 13 amino acids long. The CDR3 region is CSVGTLTSDTQYF. The CDR3 DNA is TGCAGCGTTGGCACACTCACCTCAGATACGCAGTATTTT.

A single count supports this clonotype. J is TRBJ2-2 and V is TRBV12-3 or TRBV12-4; D is perhaps TRBD1 or TRBD2 (7 bases each). The CDR3 loop spans 16 amino acids. Trimming left V 7 bases short and J 1 base short, with 16 bases between. The CDR3 sequence: CASTLGGTENTGELFF. CDR3 sequence (DNA): TGTGCCAGCACCCTGGGGGGGACAGAGAACACCGGGGAGCTGTTTTTT.

Written as DNA, the CDR3 is TGTGCCAGCAGCAAAGTGGGGTTTGAAAAACTGTTTTTT. It encodes CASSKVGFEKLFF. This chain uses TRBV21-1 with TRBJ1-4. TRBV21-1 is labeled a pseudogene. This CDR3 contains 13 residues.

Only a few counts were recorded for this clonotype. The CDR3 spells CASSPMEGVTTDTQYF. CDR3 bases: TGTGCCAGCAGCCCAATGGAGGGGGTAACCACAGATACGCAGTATTTT. This sequence joins TRBV9 and TRBJ2-3, with D perhaps assigned TRBD1 or TRBD2 (6 bases each). The CDR3 spans 16 residues. The V gene's germline CDR1 is SGDLS and CDR2 YYNGEE. Deletions cut 4 bases from V and 2 bases from J, with 17 bases between. The full variable domain, in which reference TRBV9 and TRBJ2-3 provide the parts outside the CDR3, is DSGVTQTPKHLITATGQRVTLRCSPRSGDLSVYWYQQSLDQGLQFLIQYYNGEERAKGNILERFSAQQFPDLHSELNLSSLELGDSALYFCASSPMEGVTTDTQYFGPGTRLTVL.

This clonotype was counted a few times. This chain joins TRBV5-1 and TRBJ2-3; tentative D call: TRBD2 (5 bases). The CDR3 runs to 15 residues. Germline assignment: CDR1 SGHRS and CDR2 YFSETQ. Between the trimmed V and J ends, which lost 2 bases and 0 bases, there was a span of 10 bases. DNA for the CDR3: TGCGCCAGCAGCTTAGCGGTCGATAGCACAGATACGCAGTATTTT. This sequence encodes CASSLAVDSTDTQYF.

This clonotype has only a few counts. This rearrangement joins TRBV20-1 to TRBJ2-1; 7 bases are a match to TRBD2. CDR1 is DFQATT and CDR2 is SNEGSKA in the germline V gene (reference sequence). The CDR3 extends over 18 amino acids. The V and J ends lost 0 bases and 1 base, in that order; junction bases with no gene match: 12. The CDR3 spells CSAREGGTPPKSYNEQFF. Here the CDR3 DNA reads TGCAGTGCTAGAGAGGGGGGGACGCCCCCAAAATCCTACAATGAGCAGTTCTTC.

This clonotype came up a few times. This chain links TRBV28 with TRBJ2-1; TRBD2 matches 11 bases. V was pared by 3 bases and J by 8 bases, with 9 bases of the junction left unmatched. This CDR3 region has 16 residues. Germline CDR1 is MDHEN and CDR2 is SYDVKM. CDR3 in DNA: TGTGCCAGCAGTTTTGGGGGTAGCGGGGGGGCCCATGAGCAGTTCTTC. Its translation: CASSFGGSGGAHEQFF.

The chain has TRBV6-6 and TRBJ1-1, with D possibly being TRBD1 (6 bases). The ends were cut back, 6 bases at V and 1 base at J, with 9 bases in the middle. CDR3 length: 13 residues. CDR1 and CDR2 (germline): MNHNY, SVGAGI (reference sequence). This CDR3 is CASRSQGNTEAFF. The CDR3 DNA sequence: TGTGCCAGCAGGTCACAGGGGAACACTGAAGCTTTCTTT.

This clonotype was seen more than once but under ten times. V usage is TRBV27 and J usage is TRBJ1-2; 8 nucleotides match TRBD1. Germline CDR1 is MNHEY and CDR2 is SMNVEV (reference sequence). V was pared by 6 bases and J by 7 bases, with 13 bases of the junction left unmatched. This CDR3 has 15 residues. CDR3 coding DNA: TGTGCCAGCAGCGTAGGGGCAGGGGGCATAGGTGGCTACACCTTC. Translation: CASSVGAGGIGGYTF.

This clonotype occurred a few times. This chain connects TRBV6-5 to TRBJ1-2; unclear D gene. Germline lookup yields CDR1 MNHEY and CDR2 SVGAGI. V was cut by 3 bases and J by 7 bases, with 9 bases left in between. The CDR3 consists of 12 residues. The CDR3 sequence is CASSYRGGGYTF. DNA for the CDR3: TGTGCCAGCAGTTATCGGGGAGGTGGCTACACCTTC.

This clonotype was seen a few times. For the CDR3, the DNA is TGTGCCAGCAGCTTAATGACAGCCTACAACGAATACAATGAGCAGTTCTTC. As protein: CASSLMTAYNEYNEQFF. The rearrangement links TRBV7-9 to TRBJ2-1; D perhaps matches TRBD1 (5 bases). The germline V gene has CDR1 SEHNR and CDR2 FQNEAQ (reference sequence). This CDR3 is 17 amino acids long. Trimming took 2 bases from V and 4 from J, leaving 18 bases between them.

This clonotype was recorded many times. The chain uses TRBV5-1 and TRBJ2-1; maybe TRBD1 (6 bases). CDR1 is SGHRS and CDR2 is YFSETQ in the germline V gene. The ends were cut back, 4 bases at V and 4 bases at J, with 9 bases in the middle. The CDR3 has 13 residues. CDR3 region: CASSQTGYNEQFF. CDR3 nucleotides: TGCGCCAGCAGCCAAACAGGGTACAATGAGCAGTTCTTC.

There are many counts of this clonotype. V usage is TRBV4-3 and J usage is TRBJ1-4; D unclear. V was trimmed by 0 bases and J by 7 bases, leaving 12 bases between them. The CDR3 sequence is 15 residues long. Germline V gene sequence: CDR1 LGHNA, CDR2 YSLEER. The CDR3 sequence: CASSQDRQSPEKLFF. For the CDR3, the DNA is TGCGCCAGCAGCCAAGATCGGCAGAGTCCTGAAAAACTGTTTTTT.

In its sample, this clonotype was seen a few times. The rearrangement links TRBV4-3 to TRBJ2-3, with TRBD2 as a possible D gene (6 bases). V was trimmed by 0 bases and J by 6 bases, leaving 13 bases between them. Germline V gene lookup returns CDR1 LGHNA and CDR2 YSLEER. The CDR3 spans 15 residues. CDR3 DNA sequence: TGCGCCAGCAGCCAAGAAAGGGTAGGGAGGGATACGCAGTATTTT. This codes for CASSQERVGRDTQYF.

The rearrangement joins TRBV12-3 or TRBV12-4 to TRBJ1-4; D gene ambiguous. The CDR3 contains 13 residues. Trimming removed 6 bases from V and 4 bases from J, with 9 bases in between. CDR3 protein: CASRGSYNEKLFF. Written as DNA, the CDR3 is TGTGCCAGCAGAGGTAGCTATAATGAAAAACTGTTTTTT.

This clonotype was observed a handful of times. The gene calls are TRBV6-5 and TRBJ1-2, with 9 nucleotides matching TRBD1. The J segment lost 8 bases and the V segment lost 3 bases, leaving 10 bases of the junction unmatched. The germline CDR1 and CDR2 sequences are MNHEY and SVGAGI. This CDR3 comprises 15 residues. CDR3 sequence: CASSYSGQGVWGYTF. The CDR3 DNA follows: TGTGCCAGCAGTTATTCGGGACAGGGAGTATGGGGCTACACCTTC.

This clonotype was detected only once. The chain is built from TRBV2 and TRBJ1-1; D unresolved. Germline V gene lookup returns CDR1 SNHLY and CDR2 FYNNEI. The V end lost 8 bases, the J end lost 4 bases, and 20 bases lay between the germline ends. The CDR3 has 15 residues. The DNA for the CDR3 is TGTGCCAGCCGAGTATCGGAGGTGGTCAGCACTGAAGCTTTCTTT. Amino acid sequence: CASRVSEVVSTEAFF.

The chain links TRBV20-1 to TRBJ1-1, with a possible D match to TRBD1 (5 bases). V shed 0 bases and J shed 2 bases, with 19 bases lying between them. Germline CDR1 reads DFQATT; CDR2 reads SNEGSKA (reference sequence). The CDR3 has 17 amino acids. The CDR3, as DNA: TGCAGTGCTAGAGATCAGGGTAAGGGGACCGCTAACACTGAAGCTTTCTTT. The encoded protein is CSARDQGKGTANTEAFF.

The J gene is TRBJ2-1, the V gene TRBV7-9; tentatively, D is TRBD1 (5 bases). Per the germline V gene, CDR1 is SEHNR and CDR2 is FQNEAQ (reference sequence). CDR3 length: 17 amino acids. V lost 3 bases and J lost 0, with 15 bases in between. In nucleotides, the CDR3 is TGTGCCAGCAGCTTGTTTTCCTACGACAGCTCCTACAATGAGCAGTTCTTC. Translation: CASSLFSYDSSYNEQFF.